What follows is one T cell receptor (beta chain) and its context. The sample comes from a study of spatial heterogeneity in lung cancer. Overall study: Sequencing consistently turned up more beta-chain sequences than alpha-chain sequences.

Germline lookup yields CDR1 SGHTA and CDR2 FQGTGA. V lost 8 bases, J lost 0 bases, and 12 bases lay in between. The CDR3 loop spans 14 amino acids. One entry per CDR3 protein results from TCRdb running MiXCR on the 5' RACE reads. Of more than 45,000 distinct CDR3 sequences in the sample, approximately 5.3% were seen once. Time point described: sample taken at primary tumor resection. Donation came from approximately 69 patients with untreated early-stage non-small cell lung cancer. Researchers sequenced whole RNA taken from tumor, nontumor lung or frozen PBMC without sorting. This clonotype was sampled from a male donor with early-stage non-small cell lung cancer. The rearrangement links TRBV7-3 to TRBJ2-3, with D tentatively TRBD2 (6 bases). This specimen was PBMCs, taken at surgery. The DNA for the CDR3 is TGTGCCAGCTCCGGGAGTGTGAGCACAGATACGCAGTATTTT. It specifies CASSGSVSTDTQYF. Drawing the rest from reference TRBV7-3 and TRBJ2-3, the complete variable domain is GAGVSQTPSNKVTEKGKYVELRCDPISGHTALYWYRQSLGQGPEFLIYFQGTGAADDSGLPNDRFFAVRPEGSVSTLKIQRTERGDSAVYLCASSGSVSTDTQYFGPGTRLTVL.